This record covers a single T cell receptor (beta chain). The sample is drawn from a study of blood T cells in healthy people across ages. Study information: Every two T cells gave about one barcoded beta molecule via template switching.

The second PCR ran roughly 7 to 11 cycles with a sample-barcoded 5' primer and J-beta primers. TCRdb re-called the 5' RACE reads with MiXCR, one entry per CDR3 protein. The table records roughly 800,000 distinct CDR3 sequences, 58% of them present only once. Samples each yielded at least 5 micrograms of total RNA. CDR3 size: 12 residues. The V end was cut by 7 bases, the J end by 4 bases, with 11 bases between. The germline V gene has CDR1 SNHLY and CDR2 FYNNEI. The V and J genes are TRBV2 and TRBJ2-7; no firm D call. Sequencing input: blood. This sequence originates from a man aged 25-40 years in good health. CDR3 in amino acids: CASNNQRYEQYF. Written as DNA, the CDR3 is TGTGCCAGCAATAACCAAAGGTACGAGCAGTACTTC.